The 30 T cell receptor beta chains presented below share a single source sample, sequenced in a study of T cell responses to AZD1222 COVID-19 vaccine. Sequenced by immunoSEQ multiplex PCR; TCRdb stores in-frame clones only, minus some. The sample lists about 140,000 clones, 80% to 95% seen once, with 3% to 4.5% in the top ten. The source was peripheral blood, collected 28 days after the second AZD1222 dose. These TCRs come from an adult who received the AZD1222 COVID-19 vaccine.

V gene TRBV13 combines with J gene TRBJ1-1; D perhaps matches TRBD1 (6 bases). V was cut by 2 bases and J by 4 bases, with 8 bases left in between. Germline V gene data show CDR1 as PRHDT and CDR2 as FYEKMQ (reference sequence). The CDR3 sequence is 13 residues long. CDR3 nucleotides: TGTGCCAGCAGCTTACAGGGGATCACTGAAGCTTTCTTT. Amino acid sequence: CASSLQGITEAFF.

CDR3 coding DNA: TGCGCCAGCAGCAGGAGGGTTGCACGGACTAGCGGAGGGAGCACAGATACGCAGTATTTT. This gives the protein CASSRRVARTSGGSTDTQYF. V and J are TRBV5-1 and TRBJ2-3; 10 positions agree with TRBD2. The CDR3 spans 20 residues. Germline CDR1 and CDR2: SGHRS and YFSETQ. Unmatched junction bases numbered 17, after V lost 4 bases and J lost 0 bases.

CDR3 residues: CASSVVEGTQYF. The CDR3 nucleotides are TGTGCCAGCAGCGTAGTTGAGGGGACGCAGTATTTT. The chain is built from TRBV9 and TRBJ2-3; D possibly matches TRBD1 or TRBD2 (5 bases each). Trimming removed 0 bases at V and 9 bases at J, with 8 bases between. The CDR3 is 12 residues long. Germline CDR1 SGDLS, CDR2 YYNGEE. The full variable domain, in which reference TRBV9 and TRBJ2-3 provide the parts outside the CDR3, is DSGVTQTPKHLITATGQRVTLRCSPRSGDLSVYWYQQSLDQGLQFLIQYYNGEERAKGNILERFSAQQFPDLHSELNLSSLELGDSALYFCASSVVEGTQYFGPGTRLTVL.

The chain employs TRBV30 and TRBJ1-1; TRBD1 matches at 7 bases. Germline CDR1 reads GTSNPN; CDR2 reads SVGIG (reference sequence). The CDR3 has 15 amino acids. Unmatched junction bases numbered 4, after V lost 0 bases and J lost 0 bases. CDR3: CAWSVRQGLNTEAFF. As DNA, the CDR3 is TGTGCCTGGAGTGTACGACAGGGCCTGAACACTGAAGCTTTCTTT.

The V and J genes are TRBV27 and TRBJ2-7; D unresolved. CDR1 and CDR2 from the germline V gene are MNHEY and SMNVEV (reference sequence). The CDR3 totals 15 residues. V dropped 4 bases and J dropped 0 bases, with 13 bases sitting between them. In DNA form, the CDR3 reads TGTGCCAGCAGTTCTGAGTTCCGGAGCTCCTACGAGCAGTACTTC. Translation gives CASSSEFRSSYEQYF.

CDR3 sequence reads: CASSPRGVDGYGYTF. The CDR3 region has the DNA TGTGCCAGCTCACCGCGAGGGGTCGACGGCTATGGCTACACCTTC. This chain joins TRBV18 and TRBJ1-2; perhaps TRBD1 as D (5 bases). The CDR3 consists of 15 residues. V shed 3 bases and J shed 4 bases, with 15 bases lying between them. Germline CDR1 and CDR2: KGHSH and LQKENI.

The table lists this clone with a few counts. In nucleotides, the CDR3 is TGTGCCAGCAGCCCCTTGGGACAGGGAGGGAACACTGAAGCTTTCTTT. Residues: CASSPLGQGGNTEAFF. The rearrangement joins TRBV3-1 (or the pseudogene TRBV3-2) to TRBJ1-1; 9 nucleotides match TRBD1. The V segment lost 4 bases and the J segment 1 base; nucleotides outside the gene matches: 7. The CDR3 sequence is 16 residues long. Germline assignment: CDR1 LGHDT and CDR2 YNNKEL (reference sequence).

V usage is TRBV5-1 and J usage is TRBJ1-2, with D possibly TRBD1 on 6 matching bases. This CDR3 has 15 residues. Germline CDR1 is SGHRS and CDR2 is YFSETQ. Trimming left V 0 bases short and J 0 bases short, with 9 bases between. The CDR3 loop is CASSLAGGPNYGYTF. CDR3 DNA: TGCGCCAGCAGCTTGGCGGGGGGGCCTAACTATGGCTACACCTTC.

This chain joins TRBV19 and TRBJ2-1, with D unclear. The CDR3 sequence is 13 residues long. Trimming left V 6 bases short and J 11 bases short, with 17 bases between. Germline values: CDR1 LNHDA, CDR2 SQIVND (reference sequence). The CDR3 DNA reads TGTGCCAGTAGCGCTGGGCAGGAATGGAAGCAGTTCTTC. Its translation is CASSAGQEWKQFF.

V is TRBV6-2 or TRBV6-3 and J is TRBJ1-4; a weak D match, TRBD1 (6 bases). Germline loops: CDR1 MNHEY, CDR2 SVGEGT. This CDR3 is 15 amino acids long. Trimming took 4 bases from V and 4 from J, leaving 13 bases between them. The CDR3 bases are TGTGCCAGCAGTTCTCGACAGGCGGTTAATGAAAAACTGTTTTTT. Protein product: CASSSRQAVNEKLFF.

The rearrangement links TRBV28 to TRBJ1-5; TRBD1 might be the D (5 bases). Germline assignment: CDR1 MDHEN and CDR2 SYDVKM. The CDR3 totals 10 residues. Trimming cost V 11 bases and J 11 bases, with 13 bases left between them. CDR3 amino acids: CAGGDRAQHF. CDR3 nucleotide sequence: TGTGCCGGGGGGGACCGGGCCCAGCATTTT. Variable domain in full (rest from reference TRBV28 and TRBJ1-5): DVKVTQSSRYLVKRTGEKVFLECVQDMDHENMFWYRQDPGLGLRLIYFSYDVKMKEKGDIPEGYSVSREKKERFSLILESASTNQTSMYLCAGGDRAQHFGDGTRLSIL.

This chain connects TRBV11-3 to TRBJ1-1; TRBD1 aligns across 10 bases. V gave up 5 bases and J gave up 2 bases; unmatched junction bases: 5. Germline V gives CDR1 SGHNT, CDR2 YENEEA. The CDR3 length is 15 residues. The CDR3 region has the DNA TGTGCCAGCAGCACTGGACAGGGGGGAAACACTGAAGCTTTCTTT. Amino acids: CASSTGQGGNTEAFF.

The V call is TRBV21-1, the J call TRBJ2-1. TRBV21-1 is shown as a pseudogene. The CDR3 totals 10 residues. The DNA of the CDR3 is TGTGCCAGCAGCAAAAGTGAGCAGTTCTTC. Amino acids: CASSKSEQFF.

The rearrangement joins TRBV19 to TRBJ2-7, with 7 nucleotides matching TRBD1. Germline assignment: CDR1 LNHDA and CDR2 SQIVND (reference sequence). Trimming at V came to 3 bases and at J to 0 bases, leaving 2 bases not matched to a gene. The CDR3 has 14 residues. CDR3 sequence (DNA): TGTGCCAGTAGTATCGGGACAGCCTCCTACGAGCAGTACTTC. Its translation is CASSIGTASYEQYF.

V is TRBV18 and J is TRBJ2-2; 11 bases are a match to TRBD2. With V trimmed by 1 base and J by 6 bases, 7 bases remained unmatched. CDR3 length: 17 residues. Germline V gene lookup returns CDR1 KGHSH and CDR2 LQKENI. CDR3 protein: CASSPLTSGSFAGELFF. CDR3 nucleotides: TGTGCCAGCTCACCACTTACTAGCGGGAGCTTTGCCGGGGAGCTGTTTTTT.

The gene calls are TRBV28 and TRBJ1-5; tentatively, D is TRBD1 (5 bases). V was shortened by 4 bases and J by 2 bases, with 12 bases between the two germline ends. The germline CDR1 and CDR2 sequences are MDHEN and SYDVKM. This CDR3 has 15 residues. The CDR3 loop is CASSSMGRGNQPQHF. CDR3 DNA sequence: TGTGCCAGCAGTTCGATGGGCAGGGGCAATCAGCCCCAGCATTTT.

This chain joins TRBV7-8 and TRBJ2-1, with D unclear. The germline V and J ends were trimmed by 3 bases and 3 bases, with 9 bases remaining between them. The CDR3 runs to 14 residues. Germline V CDR1 and CDR2: SGHVS, FQNEAQ. The CDR3 DNA follows: TGTGCCAGCAGCTTCCCCCAAAGCTACAATGAGCAGTTCTTC. This encodes CASSFPQSYNEQFF.

In this sample, this clone turned up once. The rearrangement links TRBV30 to TRBJ1-5, with D possibly TRBD1 on 6 matching bases. Per germline, CDR1 GTSNPN and CDR2 SVGIG (reference sequence). V was clipped by 2 bases and J by 0 bases, with 8 bases between them. The CDR3 is made up of 14 amino acids. The CDR3 region is CAWSRTVSNQPQHF. CDR3 sequence (DNA): TGTGCCTGGAGTCGGACAGTTAGCAATCAGCCCCAGCATTTT.

This chain links TRBV28 with TRBJ1-2; D remains ambiguous. This CDR3 comprises 13 residues. V was pared by 3 bases and J by 8 bases, with 13 bases between. Germline-derived CDR1 and CDR2 are MDHEN and SYDVKM. This chain's CDR3 is CASSLTGSGGYTF. The CDR3 nucleotides read TGTGCCAGCAGTTTGACCGGGTCCGGAGGCTACACCTTC.

The chain is built from TRBV19 and TRBJ1-4; a possible D gene is TRBD1 (6 bases). Germline CDR1 and CDR2: LNHDA and SQIVND (reference sequence). V lost 6 bases and J lost 0, with 11 bases in between. This CDR3 contains 15 residues. This CDR3 is CASRRTAATNEKLFF. In DNA, the CDR3 is TGTGCCAGTAGGAGGACAGCTGCAACTAATGAAAAACTGTTTTTT.

As to this clone: Other DNA sequences in this specimen translate into the identical CDR3. The V call is TRBV7-3, the J call TRBJ1-1; D call uncertain. Trimming removed 4 bases at V and 1 base at J, with 7 bases between. Germline values: CDR1 SGHTA, CDR2 FQGTGA. The CDR3 totals 13 residues. CDR3 in amino acids: CASSSQGNTEAFF. The CDR3, as DNA: TGTGCCAGCAGCTCACAAGGGAACACTGAAGCTTTCTTT.

The rearrangement joins TRBV6-1 to TRBJ2-1; TRBD1 agrees at 8 bases. CDR3 length equals 16 residues. Germline loops: CDR1 MNHNS, CDR2 SASEGT. Trimming took 1 base from V and 6 from J; bases not matched to a gene: 8. CDR3 protein: CASSEDQGAVINEQFF. In DNA, the CDR3 is TGTGCCAGCAGTGAAGACCAGGGGGCGGTAATCAATGAGCAGTTCTTC.

This clone has a handful of counts. V usage is TRBV11-1 and J usage is TRBJ2-6, with D uncertain. The CDR3 consists of 13 residues. The V end lost 3 bases, the J end lost 3 bases, and 3 bases lay between the germline ends. Germline assignment: CDR1 SGHAT and CDR2 FQDESV (reference sequence). This CDR3 is CASSLGGANVLTF. The CDR3, as DNA: TGTGCCAGCAGCTTGGGTGGGGCCAACGTCCTGACTTTC.

This clone has just one count. The chain recombines TRBV5-5 with TRBJ2-3; D is uncertain. V lost 4 bases to trimming and J lost 3 bases, with 18 bases between them. The CDR3 extends over 16 amino acids. Looked up from germline, CDR1 is SGHKS and CDR2 is YYEKEE (reference sequence). CDR3 residues: CASSAQLQIGTDTQYF. CDR3 DNA sequence: TGTGCCAGCAGCGCCCAGCTACAGATCGGGACAGATACGCAGTATTTT.

This clone appeared once. The chain employs TRBV6-5 and TRBJ1-5, with 7 positions matching TRBD1. The V segment lost 6 bases and the J segment 3 bases; nucleotides outside the gene matches: 8. Germline V gene data show CDR1 as MNHEY and CDR2 as SVGAGI. CDR3 length: 15 amino acids. CDR3 bases: TGTGCCAGCAGGATTGAGGGGGCAATCAATCAGCCCCAGCATTTT. This encodes CASRIEGAINQPQHF.

The rearrangement uses TRBV10-3 and TRBJ2-5, with 10 bases aligning to TRBD2. Germline V gene sequence: CDR1 ENHRY, CDR2 SYGVKD. V was clipped by 3 bases and J by 5 bases; unmatched bases: 12. The CDR3 consists of 17 residues. This CDR3 is CAISDKTSGKRGETQYF. The CDR3 bases are TGTGCCATCAGTGATAAAACTAGCGGGAAGAGAGGGGAGACCCAGTACTTC.

The rearrangement uses TRBV7-2 and TRBJ2-7; D is undetermined. The germline V and J ends were trimmed by 5 bases and 6 bases, with 14 bases remaining between them. The CDR3 sequence is 13 residues long. Germline V gene lookup returns CDR1 SGHTA and CDR2 FQGNSA. Written as DNA, the CDR3 is TGTGCCAGCAGCCCCGGGCCCACCAGCGAGCAGTACTTC. Amino acid sequence: CASSPGPTSEQYF.

The chain uses TRBV7-2 and TRBJ1-2; the match to TRBD1 covers 7 bases. V dropped 1 base and J dropped 7; count of bases not matched to a gene: 15. This CDR3 region has 17 residues. Germline loops: CDR1 SGHTA, CDR2 FQGNSA. The CDR3 DNA reads TGTGCCAGCAGCTTAGTTGGAGGGGGCGCGGTTGTCTCTGGCTACACCTTC. Protein sequence: CASSLVGGGAVVSGYTF.

This chain uses TRBV5-4 with TRBJ1-2; no reliable D call. The CDR3 length is 14 residues. Germline V gene sequence: CDR1 SGHNT, CDR2 YYREEE (reference sequence). The germline V and J ends were trimmed by 9 bases and 0 bases, with 15 bases remaining between them. This CDR3 reads CATRTGIANYGYTF. CDR3 coding DNA: TGTGCCACCAGGACCGGGATCGCTAACTATGGCTACACCTTC.

This chain joins TRBV18 and TRBJ1-1; weak D call: TRBD1 (6 bases). CDR1 and CDR2 (germline): KGHSH, LQKENI. The CDR3 extends over 13 amino acids. V shed 3 bases and J shed 1 base, with 6 bases lying between them. CDR3 DNA: TGTGCCAGCTCACCGGGACAGAACACTGAAGCTTTCTTT. It yields the protein CASSPGQNTEAFF.